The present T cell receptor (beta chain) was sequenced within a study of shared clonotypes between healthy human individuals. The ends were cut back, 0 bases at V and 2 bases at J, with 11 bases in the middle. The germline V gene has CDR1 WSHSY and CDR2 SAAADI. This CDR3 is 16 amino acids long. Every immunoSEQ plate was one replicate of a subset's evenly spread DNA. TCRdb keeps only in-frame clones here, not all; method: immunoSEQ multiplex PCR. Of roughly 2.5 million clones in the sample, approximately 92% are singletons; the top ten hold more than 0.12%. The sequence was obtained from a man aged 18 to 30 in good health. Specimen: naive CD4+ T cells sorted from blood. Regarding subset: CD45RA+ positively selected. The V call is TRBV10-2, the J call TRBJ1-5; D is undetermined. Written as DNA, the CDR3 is TGCGCCAGCAGTGAGTCGAATCAGCAGGGCAATCAGCCCCAGCATTTT. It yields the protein CASSESNQQGNQPQHF.